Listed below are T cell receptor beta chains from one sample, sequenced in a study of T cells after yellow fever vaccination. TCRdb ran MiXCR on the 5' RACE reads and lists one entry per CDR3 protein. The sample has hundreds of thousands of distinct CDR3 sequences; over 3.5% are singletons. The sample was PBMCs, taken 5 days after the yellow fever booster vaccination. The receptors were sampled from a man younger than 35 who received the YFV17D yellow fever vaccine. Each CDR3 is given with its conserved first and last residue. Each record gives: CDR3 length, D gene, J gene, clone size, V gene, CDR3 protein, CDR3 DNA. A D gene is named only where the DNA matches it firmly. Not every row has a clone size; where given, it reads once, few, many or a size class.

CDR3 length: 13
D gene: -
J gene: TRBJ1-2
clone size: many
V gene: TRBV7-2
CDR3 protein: CASSLGPLDGYTF
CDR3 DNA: TGTGCCAGCAGCTTAGGTCCCCTAGATGGCTACACCTTC

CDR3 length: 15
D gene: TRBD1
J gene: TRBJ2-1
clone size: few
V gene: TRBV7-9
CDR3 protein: CASSLATGGVNEQFF
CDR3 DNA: TGTGCCAGCAGCTTAGCGACAGGGGGGGTCAATGAGCAGTTCTTC

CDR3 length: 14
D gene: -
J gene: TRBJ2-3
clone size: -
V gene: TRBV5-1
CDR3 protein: CASSLIVGPDTQYF
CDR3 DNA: TGCGCCAGCAGCTTGATTGTGGGGCCAGATACGCAGTATTTT

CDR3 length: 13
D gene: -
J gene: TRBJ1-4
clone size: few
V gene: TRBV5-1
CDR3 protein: CASRTDGDEKLFF
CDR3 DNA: TGCGCCAGCAGGACGGACGGTGATGAAAAACTGTTTTTT

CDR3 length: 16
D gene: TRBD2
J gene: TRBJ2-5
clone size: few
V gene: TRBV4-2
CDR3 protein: CASSQAVASGQESQYF
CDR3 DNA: TGTGCCAGCAGCCAAGCAGTCGCTAGCGGACAAGAGTCCCAGTACTTC

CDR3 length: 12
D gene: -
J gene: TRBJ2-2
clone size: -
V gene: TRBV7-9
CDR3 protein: CASCLFSGELFF
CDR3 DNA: TGTGCCAGCTGTCTGTTCTCCGGGGAGCTGTTTTTT

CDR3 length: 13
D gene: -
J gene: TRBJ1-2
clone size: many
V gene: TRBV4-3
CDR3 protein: CASSQDLQFFYTF
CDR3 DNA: TGCGCCAGCAGCCAAGATCTACAGTTTTTCTACACCTTC

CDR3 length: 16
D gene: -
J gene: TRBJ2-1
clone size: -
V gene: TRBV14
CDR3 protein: CASSQGWGGSYNEQFF
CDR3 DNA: TGTGCCAGCAGCCAAGGATGGGGCGGCTCCTACAATGAGCAGTTCTTC

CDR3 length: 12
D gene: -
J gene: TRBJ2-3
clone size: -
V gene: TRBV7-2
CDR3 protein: CASSFPSNTQYF
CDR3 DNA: TGTGCCAGCAGCTTCCCATCAAATACGCAGTATTTT

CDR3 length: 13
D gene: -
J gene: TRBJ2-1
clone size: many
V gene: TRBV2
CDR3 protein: CASSDSGSGSRFF
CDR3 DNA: TGTGCCAGCAGTGATTCAGGCAGCGGGTCGCGGTTCTTC

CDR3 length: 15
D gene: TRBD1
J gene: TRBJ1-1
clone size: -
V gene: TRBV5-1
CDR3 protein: CASSSETGQGATAFF
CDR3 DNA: TGCGCCAGCAGCTCGGAAACGGGACAGGGGGCTACGGCTTTCTTT

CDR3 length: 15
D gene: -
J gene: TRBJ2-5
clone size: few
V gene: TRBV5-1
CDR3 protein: CASSYSWGFQETQYF
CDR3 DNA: TGCGCCAGCAGCTATTCTTGGGGGTTCCAAGAGACCCAGTACTTC

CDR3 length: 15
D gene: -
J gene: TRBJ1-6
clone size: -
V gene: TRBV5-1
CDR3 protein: CASRIWGGANSPLHF
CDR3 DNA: TGCGCCAGCAGAATTTGGGGTGGAGCGAATTCACCCCTCCACTTT

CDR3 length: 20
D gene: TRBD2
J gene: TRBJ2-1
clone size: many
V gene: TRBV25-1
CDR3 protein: CASSHTSGTSGGSSYNEQFF
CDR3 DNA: TGTGCCAGCAGTCATACCTCCGGGACTAGCGGGGGGAGCTCCTACAATGAGCAGTTCTTC

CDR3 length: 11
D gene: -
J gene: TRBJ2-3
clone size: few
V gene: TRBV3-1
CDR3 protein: CASSQVGAQYF
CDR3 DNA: TGTGCCAGCAGCCAGGTGGGGGCGCAGTATTTT

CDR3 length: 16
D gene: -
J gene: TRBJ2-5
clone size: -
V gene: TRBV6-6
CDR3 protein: CASSYRDKHLKETQYF
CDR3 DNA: TGTGCCAGCAGTTACCGGGACAAGCATTTGAAAGAGACCCAGTACTTC

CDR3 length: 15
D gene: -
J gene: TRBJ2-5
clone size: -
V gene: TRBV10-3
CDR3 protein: CAISDGRGGQETQYF
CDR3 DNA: TGTGCCATCAGTGACGGCAGGGGGGGACAAGAGACCCAGTACTTC

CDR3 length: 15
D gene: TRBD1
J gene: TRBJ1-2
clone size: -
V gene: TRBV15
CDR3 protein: CATSDRDRVYYGYTF
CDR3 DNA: TGTGCCACCAGCGACCGGGACAGGGTTTACTATGGCTACACCTTC

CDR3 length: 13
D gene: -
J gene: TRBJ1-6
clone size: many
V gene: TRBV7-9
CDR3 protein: CASSFSQDSPLHF
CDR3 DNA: TGTGCCAGCAGCTTTTCCCAGGATTCACCCCTCCACTTT